This TCR beta chain was sequenced in a study of T cells in pancreatic ductal adenocarcinoma. Study-wide results and limits: Blood had more productive templates and 8 to 9.5-fold more unique clonotypes than tumor. The resected cohort was biased toward the minority with early-stage disease. Blood clonality (roughly 0.073) did not differ significantly from tumor (roughly 0.11).

Surgery without prior neoadjuvant therapy was the treatment of the selected pancreatic ductal adenocarcinoma patients. Trimming removed 6 bases from V and 5 bases from J, with 10 bases in between. Germline V CDR1 and CDR2: SNHLY, FYNNEI. The CDR3 is 13 amino acids. Assay: immunoSEQ multiplex PCR; the TCRdb copy retains only in-frame clones and omits some. The sample carries about 100,000 clones, 90% to 95% recorded once. Concerning this clone: Its cognate antigen is unknown.

This rearrangement joins TRBV2 to TRBJ2-2; tentative D call: TRBD2 (5 bases). Sequencing was done on a sample of PBMCs. The TCR was taken from a human donor with pancreatic ductal adenocarcinoma. The CDR3 reads CASRTGETGELFF. For the CDR3, the DNA is TGTGCCAGCAGGACCGGGGAGACCGGGGAGCTGTTTTTT.